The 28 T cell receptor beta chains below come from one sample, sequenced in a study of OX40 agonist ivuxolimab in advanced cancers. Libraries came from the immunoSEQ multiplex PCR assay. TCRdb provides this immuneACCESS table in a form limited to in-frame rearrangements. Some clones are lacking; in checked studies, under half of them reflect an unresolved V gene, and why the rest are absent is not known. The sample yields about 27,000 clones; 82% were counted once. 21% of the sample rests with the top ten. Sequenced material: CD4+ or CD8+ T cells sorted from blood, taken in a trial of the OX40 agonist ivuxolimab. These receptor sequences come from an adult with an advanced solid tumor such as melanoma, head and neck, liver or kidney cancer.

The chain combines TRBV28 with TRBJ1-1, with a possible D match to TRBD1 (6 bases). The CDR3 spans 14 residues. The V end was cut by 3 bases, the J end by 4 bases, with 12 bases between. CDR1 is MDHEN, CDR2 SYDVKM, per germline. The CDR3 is CASSFGRGATEAFF. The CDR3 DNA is TGTGCCAGCAGTTTCGGAAGGGGGGCCACTGAAGCTTTCTTT.

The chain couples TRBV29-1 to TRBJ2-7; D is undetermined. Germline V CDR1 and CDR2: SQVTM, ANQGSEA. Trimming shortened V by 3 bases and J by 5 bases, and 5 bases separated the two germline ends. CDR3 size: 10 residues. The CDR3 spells CSVDENEQYF. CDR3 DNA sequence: TGCAGCGTTGACGAGAACGAGCAGTACTTC.

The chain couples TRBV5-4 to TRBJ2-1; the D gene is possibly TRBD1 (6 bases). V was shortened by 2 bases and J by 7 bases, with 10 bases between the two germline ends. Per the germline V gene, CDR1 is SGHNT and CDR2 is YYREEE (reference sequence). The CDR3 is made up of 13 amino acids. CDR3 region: CASSFADRNEQFF. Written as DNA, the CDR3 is TGTGCCAGCAGCTTCGCGGACAGAAATGAGCAGTTCTTC.

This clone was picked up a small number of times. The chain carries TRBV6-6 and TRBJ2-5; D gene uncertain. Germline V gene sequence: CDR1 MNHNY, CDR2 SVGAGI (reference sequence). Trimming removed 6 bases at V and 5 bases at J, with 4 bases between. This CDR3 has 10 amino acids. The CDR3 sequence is CASSRETQYF. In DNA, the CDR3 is TGTGCCAGCAGCCGCGAGACCCAGTACTTC.

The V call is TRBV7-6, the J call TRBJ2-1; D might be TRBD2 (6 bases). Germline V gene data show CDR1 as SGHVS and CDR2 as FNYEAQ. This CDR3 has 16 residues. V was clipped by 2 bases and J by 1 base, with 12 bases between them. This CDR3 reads CASSLSAGTSYNEQFF. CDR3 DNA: TGTGCCAGCAGCTTATCGGCGGGAACGTCCTACAATGAGCAGTTCTTC.

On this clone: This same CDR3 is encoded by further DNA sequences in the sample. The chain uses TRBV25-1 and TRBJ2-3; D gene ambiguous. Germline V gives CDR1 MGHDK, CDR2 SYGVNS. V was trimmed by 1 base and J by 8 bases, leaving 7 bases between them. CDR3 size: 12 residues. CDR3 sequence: CASSESFGTQYF. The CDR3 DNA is TGTGCCAGCAGTGAATCCTTCGGTACGCAGTATTTT.

The CDR3 coding sequence is TGTGCCAGCAGCTTAGCGGGAGGAAACACCGGGGAGCTGTTTTTT. This codes for CASSLAGGNTGELFF. The chain uses TRBV13 and TRBJ2-2, with 7 bases aligning to TRBD2. Germline V CDR1 and CDR2: PRHDT, FYEKMQ (reference sequence). Losses at the gene ends were 1 base for V and 2 bases for J; bases not matched to a gene: 1. The CDR3 runs to 15 residues.

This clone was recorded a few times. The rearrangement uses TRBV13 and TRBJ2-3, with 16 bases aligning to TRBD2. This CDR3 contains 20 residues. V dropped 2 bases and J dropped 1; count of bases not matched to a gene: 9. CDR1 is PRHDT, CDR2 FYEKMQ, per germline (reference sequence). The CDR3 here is CASSLRTHGTSGGGTDTQYF. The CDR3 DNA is TGTGCCAGCAGCTTACGAACCCACGGGACTAGCGGGGGGGGCACAGATACGCAGTATTTT.

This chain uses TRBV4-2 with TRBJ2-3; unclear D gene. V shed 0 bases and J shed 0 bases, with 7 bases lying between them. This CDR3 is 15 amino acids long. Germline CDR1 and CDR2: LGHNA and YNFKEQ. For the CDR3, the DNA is TGTGCCAGCAGCCAAGATCTAGGAAGCACAGATACGCAGTATTTT. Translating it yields CASSQDLGSTDTQYF.

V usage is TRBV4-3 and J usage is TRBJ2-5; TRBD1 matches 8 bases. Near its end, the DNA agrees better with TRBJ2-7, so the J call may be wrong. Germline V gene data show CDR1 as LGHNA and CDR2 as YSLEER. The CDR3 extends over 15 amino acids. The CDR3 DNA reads TGCGCCAGCAGCCAAGAACAGGGGGAATCCTACGAGCAGTACTTC. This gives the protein CASSQEQGESYEQYF.

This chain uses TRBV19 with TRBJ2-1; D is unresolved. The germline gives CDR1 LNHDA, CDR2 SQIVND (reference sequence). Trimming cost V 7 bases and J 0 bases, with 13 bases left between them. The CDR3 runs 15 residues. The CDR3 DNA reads TGTGCCAGTAACACGCGCCCAGGCTCCTACAATGAGCAGTTCTTC. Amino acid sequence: CASNTRPGSYNEQFF.

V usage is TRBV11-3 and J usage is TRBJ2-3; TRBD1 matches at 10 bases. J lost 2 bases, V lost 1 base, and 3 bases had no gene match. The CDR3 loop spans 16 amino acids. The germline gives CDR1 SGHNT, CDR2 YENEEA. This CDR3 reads CASSLGGQGVTDTQYF. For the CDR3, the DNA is TGTGCCAGCAGCTTAGGAGGACAGGGGGTCACAGATACGCAGTATTTT.

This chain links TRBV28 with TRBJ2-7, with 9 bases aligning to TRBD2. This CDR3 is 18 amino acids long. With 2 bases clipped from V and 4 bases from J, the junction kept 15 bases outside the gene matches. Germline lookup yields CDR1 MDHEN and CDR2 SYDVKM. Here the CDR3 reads CASSLTAPNSGGWYEQYF. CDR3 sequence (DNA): TGTGCCAGCAGTTTAACCGCCCCTAATAGCGGGGGCTGGTACGAGCAGTACTTC.

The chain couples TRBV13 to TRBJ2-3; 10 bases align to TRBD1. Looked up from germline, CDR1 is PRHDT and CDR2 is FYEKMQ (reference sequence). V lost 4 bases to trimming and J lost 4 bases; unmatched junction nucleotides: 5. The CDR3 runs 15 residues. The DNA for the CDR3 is TGTGCCAGCAGCTCCCGGGACAGGGGCGCAGATACGCAGTATTTT. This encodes CASSSRDRGADTQYF. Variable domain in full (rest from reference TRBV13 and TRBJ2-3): AAGVIQSPRHLIKEKRETATLKCYPIPRHDTVYWYQQGPGQDPQFLISFYEKMQSDKGSIPDRFSAQQFSDYHSELNMSSLELGDSALYFCASSSRDRGADTQYFGPGTRLTVL.

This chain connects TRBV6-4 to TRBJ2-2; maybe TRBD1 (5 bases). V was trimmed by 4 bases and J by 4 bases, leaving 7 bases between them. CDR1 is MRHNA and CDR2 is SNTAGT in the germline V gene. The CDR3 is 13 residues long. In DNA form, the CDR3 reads TGTGCCAGCAGTGGCGACAGCACCGGGGAGCTGTTTTTT. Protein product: CASSGDSTGELFF.

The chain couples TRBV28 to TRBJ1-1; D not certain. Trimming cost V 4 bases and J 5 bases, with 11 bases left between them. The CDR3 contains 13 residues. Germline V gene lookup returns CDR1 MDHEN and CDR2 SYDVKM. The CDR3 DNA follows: TGTGCCAGCAGTTCCTTGGGGAGTACTGAAGCTTTCTTT. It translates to CASSSLGSTEAFF.

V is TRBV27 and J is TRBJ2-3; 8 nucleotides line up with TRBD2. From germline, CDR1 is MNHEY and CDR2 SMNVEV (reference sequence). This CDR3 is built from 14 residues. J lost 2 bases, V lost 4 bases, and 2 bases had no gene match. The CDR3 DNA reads TGTGCCAGCAGTTCCGGGGGGGACACAGATACGCAGTATTTT. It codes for CASSSGGDTDTQYF.

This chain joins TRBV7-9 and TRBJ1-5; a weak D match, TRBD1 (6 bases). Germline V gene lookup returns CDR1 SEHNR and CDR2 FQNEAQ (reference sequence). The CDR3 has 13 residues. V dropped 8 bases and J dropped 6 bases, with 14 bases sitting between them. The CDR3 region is CASRAGAGQPQHF. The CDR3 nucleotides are TGTGCCAGCCGGGCGGGGGCCGGTCAGCCCCAGCATTTT.

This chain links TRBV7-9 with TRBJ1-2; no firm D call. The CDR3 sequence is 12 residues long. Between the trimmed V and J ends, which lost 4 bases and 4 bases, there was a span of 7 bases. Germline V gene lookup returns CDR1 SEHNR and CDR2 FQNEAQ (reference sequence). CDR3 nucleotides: TGTGCCAGCAGCTCCGAGGGCTATGGCTACACCTTC. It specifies CASSSEGYGYTF.

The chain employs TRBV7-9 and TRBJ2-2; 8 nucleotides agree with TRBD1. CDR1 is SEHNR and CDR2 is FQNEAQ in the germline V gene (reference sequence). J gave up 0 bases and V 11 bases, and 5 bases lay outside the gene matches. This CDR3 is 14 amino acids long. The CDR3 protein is CAGQGAPNTGELFF. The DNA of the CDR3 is TGTGCCGGCCAGGGGGCCCCGAACACCGGGGAGCTGTTTTTT.

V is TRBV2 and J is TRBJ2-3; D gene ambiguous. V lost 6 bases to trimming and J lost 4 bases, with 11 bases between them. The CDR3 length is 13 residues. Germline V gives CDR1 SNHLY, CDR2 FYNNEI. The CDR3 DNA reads TGTGCCAGCAGAGCAACTGGGGCAGATACGCAGTATTTT. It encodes CASRATGADTQYF. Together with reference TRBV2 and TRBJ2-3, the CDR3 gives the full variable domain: EPEVTQTPSHQVTQMGQEVILRCVPISNHLYFYWYRQILGQKVEFLVSFYNNEISEKSEIFDDQFSVERPDGSNFTLKIRSTKLEDSAMYFCASRATGADTQYFGPGTRLTVL.

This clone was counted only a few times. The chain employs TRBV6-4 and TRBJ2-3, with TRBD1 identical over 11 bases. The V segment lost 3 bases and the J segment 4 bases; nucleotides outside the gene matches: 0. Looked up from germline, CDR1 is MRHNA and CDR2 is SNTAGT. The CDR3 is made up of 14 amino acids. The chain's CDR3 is CASSEGQGADTQYF. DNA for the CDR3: TGTGCCAGCAGTGAGGGACAGGGGGCAGATACGCAGTATTTT.

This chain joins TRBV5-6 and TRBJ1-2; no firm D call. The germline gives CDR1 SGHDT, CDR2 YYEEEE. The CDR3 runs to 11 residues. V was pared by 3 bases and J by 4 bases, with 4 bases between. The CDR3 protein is CASSSLYGYTF. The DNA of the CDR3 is TGTGCCAGCAGCTCCCTCTATGGCTACACCTTC.

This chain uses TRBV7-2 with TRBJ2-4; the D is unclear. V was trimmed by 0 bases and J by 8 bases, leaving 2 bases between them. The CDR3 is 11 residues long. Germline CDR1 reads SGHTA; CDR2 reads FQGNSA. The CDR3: CASSLAYIQYF. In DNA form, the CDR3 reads TGTGCCAGCAGCTTAGCTTACATTCAGTACTTC.

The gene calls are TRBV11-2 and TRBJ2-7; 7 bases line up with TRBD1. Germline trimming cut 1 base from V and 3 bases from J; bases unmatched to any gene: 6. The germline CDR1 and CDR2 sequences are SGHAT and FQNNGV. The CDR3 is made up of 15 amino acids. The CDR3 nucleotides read TGTGCCAGCAGCTTAGCACAGGGGAAGATCTACGAGCAGTACTTC. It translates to CASSLAQGKIYEQYF.

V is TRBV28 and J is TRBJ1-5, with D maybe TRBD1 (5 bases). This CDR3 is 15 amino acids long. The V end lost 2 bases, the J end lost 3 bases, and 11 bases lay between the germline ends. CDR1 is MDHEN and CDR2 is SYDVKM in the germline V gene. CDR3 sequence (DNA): TGTGCCAGCAGTTTAGACAGTCCGGCCAATCAGCCCCAGCATTTT. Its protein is CASSLDSPANQPQHF.

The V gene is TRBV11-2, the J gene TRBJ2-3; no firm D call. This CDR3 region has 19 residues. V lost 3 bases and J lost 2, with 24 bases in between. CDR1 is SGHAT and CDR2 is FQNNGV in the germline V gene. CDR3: CASSLSTYLLENYTDTQYF. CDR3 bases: TGTGCCAGCAGCTTGTCGACCTATCTACTGGAGAACTACACAGATACGCAGTATTTT.

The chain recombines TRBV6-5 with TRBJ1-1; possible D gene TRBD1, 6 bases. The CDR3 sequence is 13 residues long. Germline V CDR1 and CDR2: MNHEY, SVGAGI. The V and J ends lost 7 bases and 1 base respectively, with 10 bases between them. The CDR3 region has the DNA TGTGCCAGCACCACAGGGTGGAACACTGAAGCTTTCTTT. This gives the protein CASTTGWNTEAFF.